Below, 28 T cell receptor beta chains from the same sample are listed, as sequenced in a study of PD-1 blockade in classical Hodgkin lymphoma. Generated by immunoSEQ multiplex PCR, the TCRdb table keeps only in-frame clones and is missing some. This table has almost 100,000 clones, 80% to 95% appearing once. Each of the patients experienced relapse following autologous stem cell transplantation, and their brentuximab vedotin exposure differed. The material sequenced was peripheral blood mononuclear cells (PBMCs), taken at baseline. Receptor source: a human donor with classical Hodgkin lymphoma.

CDR3 sequence: CASSLLGGPSTDTQYF. CDR3 nucleotides: TGTGCCAGCAGCCTCCTCGGGGGGCCTAGCACAGATACGCAGTATTTT. The V and J genes are TRBV7-3 and TRBJ2-3; perhaps TRBD2 as D (7 bases). There are 16 residues in the CDR3. V lost 5 bases, J lost 0 bases, and 15 bases lay in between. The germline gives CDR1 SGHTA, CDR2 FQGTGA.

The chain joins TRBV27 to TRBJ2-7; TRBD2 is a possible D gene (5 bases). Between the trimmed V and J ends, which lost 2 bases and 2 bases, there was a span of 13 bases. The CDR3 has 15 residues. CDR1 MNHEY and CDR2 SMNVEV come from the germline V gene (reference sequence). The DNA for the CDR3 is TGTGCCAGCAGTTTAAATCCTAGCACCGCCTACGAGCAGTACTTC. This codes for CASSLNPSTAYEQYF.

The chain combines TRBV30 with TRBJ2-1, with 7 bases matching TRBD1. The CDR3 is made up of 15 amino acids. Germline V lookup: CDR1 GTSNPN, CDR2 SVGIG (reference sequence). J lost 2 bases, V lost 1 base, and 5 bases had no gene match. The CDR3 loop is CAWSEGDSPYNEQFF. The CDR3 nucleotides read TGTGCCTGGAGTGAAGGGGACAGCCCCTACAATGAGCAGTTCTTC.

The CDR3 sequence: CASSLAGRRNEQFF. CDR3 bases: TGTGCCAGCAGCTTGGCAGGCAGGCGCAATGAGCAGTTCTTC. V is TRBV11-2 and J is TRBJ2-1; D gene uncertain. CDR1 and CDR2 (germline): SGHAT, FQNNGV. The CDR3 has 14 residues. Trimming took 3 bases from V and 6 from J, leaving 12 bases between them.

This sequence joins TRBV5-1 and TRBJ2-5; no reliable D call. The CDR3 consists of 18 residues. The V gene's germline CDR1 is SGHRS and CDR2 YFSETQ. Trimming removed 4 bases from V and 2 bases from J, with 24 bases in between. CDR3 DNA sequence: TGCGCCAGCAGCCCGAGAGTAGCCGGCCGAATCTCTCAAGAGACCCAGTACTTC. Protein sequence: CASSPRVAGRISQETQYF.

The table lists this clone with a count of one. The V and J genes are TRBV19 and TRBJ2-7, with 7 bases matching TRBD2. CDR1 and CDR2 from the germline V gene are LNHDA and SQIVND (reference sequence). This CDR3 has 16 amino acids. After removal of 0 bases from V and 0 bases from J, the junction contained 5 bases not matched to a gene. CDR3 amino acids: CASSIDGASGSYEQYF. DNA for the CDR3: TGTGCCAGTAGTATAGATGGCGCTAGCGGCTCCTACGAGCAGTACTTC.

The V and J genes are TRBV28 and TRBJ1-1; D is possibly TRBD1 (6 bases). This CDR3 is 13 amino acids long. The germline V gene encodes CDR1 MDHEN and CDR2 SYDVKM. The V end was cut by 7 bases, the J end by 0 bases, with 9 bases between. The CDR3 DNA reads TGTGCCAGCATGGGGGCTATGAACACTGAAGCTTTCTTT. It specifies CASMGAMNTEAFF.

The gene calls are TRBV19 and TRBJ2-2; tentatively, D is TRBD2 (6 bases). The germline V gene encodes CDR1 LNHDA and CDR2 SQIVND (reference sequence). CDR3 length equals 14 residues. V lost 1 base to trimming and J lost 7 bases, with 10 bases between them. In nucleotides, the CDR3 is TGTGCCAGTAGTATAGCGGGAGAGGGCGGGGAGCTGTTTTTT. As protein: CASSIAGEGGELFF. Filled out from reference TRBV19 and TRBJ2-2, the complete variable domain reads DGGITQSPKYLFRKEGQNVTLSCEQNLNHDAMYWYRQDPGQGLRLIYYSQIVNDFQKGDIAEGYSVSREKKESFPLTVTSAQKNPTAFYLCASSIAGEGGELFFGEGSRLTVL.

The genes are TRBV5-6 and TRBJ2-7, with TRBD2 matching 12 bases. CDR3 size: 16 residues. Germline V CDR1 and CDR2: SGHDT, YYEEEE. Unmatched junction bases numbered 13, after V lost 5 bases and J lost 7 bases. In DNA, the CDR3 is TGTGCCAGCAGGATGGGACTAGCGGGCCACCCTAGGGAGCAGTACTTC. Its protein is CASRMGLAGHPREQYF.

V usage is TRBV27 and J usage is TRBJ2-1; maybe TRBD2 (5 bases). Trimming removed 2 bases from V and 0 bases from J, with 11 bases in between. Germline CDR1 reads MNHEY; CDR2 reads SMNVEV (reference sequence). The CDR3 has 16 amino acids. The CDR3 reads CASSLDGVSSYNEQFF. DNA of the CDR3: TGTGCCAGCAGTTTAGACGGGGTGAGCTCCTACAATGAGCAGTTCTTC.

The chain combines TRBV10-3 with TRBJ2-7; 7 bases align to TRBD1. Germline lookup yields CDR1 ENHRY and CDR2 SYGVKD. The CDR3 is made up of 13 amino acids. V gave up 8 bases and J gave up 3 bases; unmatched junction bases: 7. CDR3 in DNA: TGTGCCATCGGTCCTGGACAGGACTACGAGCAGTACTTC. Its translation: CAIGPGQDYEQYF.

The rearrangement links TRBV28 to TRBJ1-4, with a weak D call TRBD1 (5 bases). CDR1 is MDHEN, CDR2 SYDVKM, per germline. The V end lost 6 bases, the J end lost 5 bases, and 16 bases lay between the germline ends. The CDR3 spans 15 residues. CDR3: CASSPPGLTNEKLFF. The DNA of the CDR3 is TGTGCCAGCAGCCCCCCGGGACTCACGAATGAAAAACTGTTTTTT. The full variable domain, rest sourced from reference TRBV28 and TRBJ1-4, is DVKVTQSSRYLVKRTGEKVFLECVQDMDHENMFWYRQDPGLGLRLIYFSYDVKMKEKGDIPEGYSVSREKKERFSLILESASTNQTSMYLCASSPPGLTNEKLFFGSGTQLSVL.

V gene TRBV18 combines with J gene TRBJ2-5; D possibly matches TRBD1 or TRBD2 (6 bases each). Trimming shortened V by 2 bases and J by 4 bases, and 14 bases separated the two germline ends. CDR1 and CDR2 (germline): KGHSH, LQKENI. There are 15 residues in the CDR3. The CDR3 DNA reads as TGTGCCAGCTCACCAATGGGGGGCTCTCGAGAGACCCAGTACTTC. Its translation: CASSPMGGSRETQYF.

This sequence joins TRBV15 and TRBJ1-5; D is undetermined. Trimming took off 0 bases at V and 13 bases at J, with 16 bases between the two ends. This CDR3 contains 14 residues. The germline V gene has CDR1 LNHNV and CDR2 YYDKDF (reference sequence). CDR3 nucleotides: TGTGCCACCAGCAGAGACACCCCTGATGAGCTGCAGCATTTT. Translation: CATSRDTPDELQHF.

V usage is TRBV28 and J usage is TRBJ2-7, with a tentative D call TRBD1 (6 bases). V was trimmed by 6 bases and J by 7 bases, leaving 16 bases between them. The CDR3 consists of 13 residues. CDR1 and CDR2 from the germline V gene are MDHEN and SYDVKM. The CDR3 protein is CASSHEQGGEQYF. The CDR3 coding sequence is TGTGCCAGCAGCCACGAACAGGGCGGGGAGCAGTACTTC.

The genes are TRBV27 and TRBJ2-3; a weak D match, TRBD1 (6 bases). Germline values: CDR1 MNHEY, CDR2 SMNVEV (reference sequence). The CDR3 totals 15 residues. V lost 2 bases and J 3 bases, leaving 12 bases between the germline ends. This CDR3 reads CASSLGGRRTDTQYF. The CDR3 bases are TGTGCCAGCAGTTTAGGGGGCAGGCGAACAGATACGCAGTATTTT.

This rearrangement joins TRBV7-9 to TRBJ2-7; TRBD1 matches 11 bases. Germline V gives CDR1 SEHNR, CDR2 FQNEAQ (reference sequence). The CDR3 runs to 15 residues. V lost 5 bases, J lost 3 bases, and 6 bases stayed unmatched. In DNA form, the CDR3 reads TGTGCCAGCAGCCCTTGGGACAGGGGGTTCTACGAGCAGTACTTC. Translating gives CASSPWDRGFYEQYF.

The chain recombines TRBV7-2 with TRBJ2-1; TRBD1 might be the D (6 bases). Between the trimmed V and J ends, which lost 3 bases and 7 bases, there was a span of 10 bases. The CDR3 has 13 amino acids. CDR1 is SGHTA and CDR2 is FQGNSA in the germline V gene. The CDR3 protein is CASSFGQSNEQFF. The CDR3, as DNA: TGTGCCAGCAGCTTCGGACAGTCAAATGAGCAGTTCTTC. The complete variable domain, with remaining parts taken from reference TRBV7-2 and TRBJ2-1, reads GAGVSQSPSNKVTEKGKDVELRCDPISGHTALYWYRQSLGQGLEFLIYFQGNSAPDKSGLPSDRFSAERTGGSVSTLTIQRTQQEDSAVYLCASSFGQSNEQFFGPGTRLTVL.

This sequence joins TRBV6-5 and TRBJ2-7; weak D call: TRBD1 (5 bases). In germline, CDR1 is MNHEY, CDR2 SVGAGI. Trimming removed 6 bases at V and 4 bases at J, with 13 bases between. The CDR3 sequence is 13 residues long. CDR3 DNA: TGTGCCAGCAGCAGCACAGGAAAATACGAGCAGTACTTC. This translates into CASSSTGKYEQYF.

The sample holds a few counts of this clone. The chain is built from TRBV30 and TRBJ1-1; 7 bases are a match to TRBD1. Germline CDR1 GTSNPN, CDR2 SVGIG (reference sequence). The CDR3 runs to 11 residues. V lost 1 base, J lost 10 bases, and 3 bases stayed unmatched. CDR3 nucleotide sequence: TGTGCCTGGAGTGAACAGGGGACAGCTTTCTTT. Translated: CAWSEQGTAFF. Filled out from reference TRBV30 and TRBJ1-1, the complete variable domain reads SQTIHQWPATLVQPVGSPLSLECTVEGTSNPNLYWYRQAAGRGLQLLFYSVGIGQISSEVPQNLSASRPQDRQFILSSKKLLLSDSGFYLCAWSEQGTAFFGQGTRLTVV.

The chain employs TRBV19 and TRBJ2-2, with a possible D match to TRBD2 (6 bases). Trimming took off 4 bases at V and 2 bases at J, with 14 bases between the two ends. CDR1 and CDR2 (germline): LNHDA, SQIVND (reference sequence). This CDR3 is 16 amino acids long. The chain's CDR3 is CASSSPSGLNTGELFF. The CDR3 bases are TGTGCCAGTAGTAGTCCCAGCGGGCTTAACACCGGGGAGCTGTTTTTT.

V usage is TRBV18 and J usage is TRBJ2-7; D unresolved. The CDR3 extends over 11 amino acids. Germline CDR1 KGHSH, CDR2 LQKENI. The V and J ends lost 5 bases and 2 bases respectively, with 4 bases between them. The CDR3: CASSGPYEQYF. In nucleotides, the CDR3 is TGTGCCAGCTCAGGGCCCTACGAGCAGTACTTC.

CDR3 residues: CSVETRRAGELFF. The CDR3 DNA reads TGCAGCGTTGAAACAAGGAGGGCCGGGGAGCTGTTTTTT. This sequence joins TRBV29-1 and TRBJ2-2; TRBD2 is a possible D gene (6 bases). The CDR3 totals 13 residues. Germline CDR1 SQVTM, CDR2 ANQGSEA. V was trimmed by 2 bases and J by 6 bases, leaving 10 bases between them.

This clone was observed once. This rearrangement joins TRBV10-3 to TRBJ1-1; weak D call: TRBD1 (5 bases). The CDR3 sequence is 14 residues long. V dropped 3 bases and J dropped 0 bases, with 8 bases sitting between them. Germline loops: CDR1 ENHRY, CDR2 SYGVKD. CDR3 in DNA: TGTGCCATCAGTGACGGGGGGATGAACACTGAAGCTTTCTTT. This translates into CAISDGGMNTEAFF.

J is TRBJ2-1 and V is TRBV6-1, with 12 bases matching TRBD2. V gave up 7 bases and J gave up 8 bases; unmatched junction bases: 6. Germline V gene data show CDR1 as MNHNS and CDR2 as SASEGT. The length of the CDR3 is 14 residues. The chain's CDR3 is CASMTSGSYDEQFF. The CDR3 nucleotides read TGTGCCAGCATGACTAGCGGGAGTTATGATGAGCAGTTCTTC.

This clone was found a few times. This sequence joins TRBV5-1 and TRBJ2-2; D not resolved. The V end lost 0 bases, the J end lost 1 base, and 7 bases lay between the germline ends. This CDR3 is 15 amino acids long. The germline V gene has CDR1 SGHRS and CDR2 YFSETQ. The CDR3 nucleotides are TGCGCCAGCAGCTTGGGATACAGGAACACCGGGGAGCTGTTTTTT. Translation gives CASSLGYRNTGELFF.

The J gene is TRBJ2-3, the V gene TRBV5-4, with TRBD2 as a possible D gene (7 bases). Germline CDR1 and CDR2: SGHNT and YYREEE (reference sequence). V lost 3 bases to trimming and J lost 0 bases, with 14 bases between them. The CDR3 has 16 amino acids. CDR3 protein: CASSSRGAPSTDTQYF. DNA of the CDR3: TGTGCCAGCAGCTCCCGGGGGGCCCCTAGCACAGATACGCAGTATTTT.

This clone was observed once. The V gene is TRBV27, the J gene TRBJ2-5; TRBD2 agrees at 8 bases. The CDR3 runs to 16 residues. The junction had 16 bases not matched to a gene; V was cut back by 9 bases and J by 4 bases. Germline V gives CDR1 MNHEY, CDR2 SMNVEV (reference sequence). DNA of the CDR3: TGTGCCAGTCGATCCACTAGCGGTAAGGAGCGAGAGACCCAGTACTTC. Translating it yields CASRSTSGKERETQYF.